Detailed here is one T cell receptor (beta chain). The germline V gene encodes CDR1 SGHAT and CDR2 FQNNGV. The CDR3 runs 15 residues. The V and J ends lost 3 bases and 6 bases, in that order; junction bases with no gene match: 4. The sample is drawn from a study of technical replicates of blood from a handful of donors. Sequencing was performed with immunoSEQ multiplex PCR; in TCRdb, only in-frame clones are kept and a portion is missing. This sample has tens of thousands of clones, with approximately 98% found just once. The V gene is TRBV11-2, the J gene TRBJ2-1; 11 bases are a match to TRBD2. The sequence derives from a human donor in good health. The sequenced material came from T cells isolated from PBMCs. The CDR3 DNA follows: TGTGCCAGCAGCTTTACTAGCGGGGGAATCAATGAGCAGTTCTTC. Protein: CASSFTSGGINEQFF. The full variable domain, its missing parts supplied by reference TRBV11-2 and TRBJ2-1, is EAGVAQSPRYKIIEKRQSVAFWCNPISGHATLYWYQQILGQGPKLLIQFQNNGVVDDSQLPKDRFSAERLKGVDSTLKIQPAKLEDSAVYLCASSFTSGGINEQFFGPGTRLTVL.